This entry is about one TCR beta chain. This entry belongs to a study of blood T cell repertoires in COVID-19. The wider study: COVID-19 samples collected from the United States, Italy and Spain covered acute and convalescent phases. The analysed material was cDNA or gDNA that came from T cells, B-cell-depleted T cells, or PBMCs.

Germline assignment: CDR1 SGHRS and CDR2 YFSETQ. Trimming removed 9 bases from V and 6 bases from J, with 16 bases in between. The CDR3 has 14 amino acids. In the original processing: Counts of nucleated cells, estimated from reference gene primer amplification, were obtained. Here immunoSEQ multiplex PCR was the method, and the copy in TCRdb shows in-frame clones only, minus some. The V and J calls and the clone size are those of that table, but D and trimming were determined from the DNA. The repertoire holds about 81,000 clones, 82% seen once, with 7.4% in the top ten. Sequenced input: peripheral blood. This clonotype originated in a human donor in a cohort sampled during active COVID-19. The rearrangement joins TRBV5-1 to TRBJ1-6; the D is unclear. CDR3 in amino acids: CAKEDLPINSPLHF. CDR3 nucleotides: TGCGCCAAGGAGGACCTTCCCATTAATTCACCCCTCCACTTT.